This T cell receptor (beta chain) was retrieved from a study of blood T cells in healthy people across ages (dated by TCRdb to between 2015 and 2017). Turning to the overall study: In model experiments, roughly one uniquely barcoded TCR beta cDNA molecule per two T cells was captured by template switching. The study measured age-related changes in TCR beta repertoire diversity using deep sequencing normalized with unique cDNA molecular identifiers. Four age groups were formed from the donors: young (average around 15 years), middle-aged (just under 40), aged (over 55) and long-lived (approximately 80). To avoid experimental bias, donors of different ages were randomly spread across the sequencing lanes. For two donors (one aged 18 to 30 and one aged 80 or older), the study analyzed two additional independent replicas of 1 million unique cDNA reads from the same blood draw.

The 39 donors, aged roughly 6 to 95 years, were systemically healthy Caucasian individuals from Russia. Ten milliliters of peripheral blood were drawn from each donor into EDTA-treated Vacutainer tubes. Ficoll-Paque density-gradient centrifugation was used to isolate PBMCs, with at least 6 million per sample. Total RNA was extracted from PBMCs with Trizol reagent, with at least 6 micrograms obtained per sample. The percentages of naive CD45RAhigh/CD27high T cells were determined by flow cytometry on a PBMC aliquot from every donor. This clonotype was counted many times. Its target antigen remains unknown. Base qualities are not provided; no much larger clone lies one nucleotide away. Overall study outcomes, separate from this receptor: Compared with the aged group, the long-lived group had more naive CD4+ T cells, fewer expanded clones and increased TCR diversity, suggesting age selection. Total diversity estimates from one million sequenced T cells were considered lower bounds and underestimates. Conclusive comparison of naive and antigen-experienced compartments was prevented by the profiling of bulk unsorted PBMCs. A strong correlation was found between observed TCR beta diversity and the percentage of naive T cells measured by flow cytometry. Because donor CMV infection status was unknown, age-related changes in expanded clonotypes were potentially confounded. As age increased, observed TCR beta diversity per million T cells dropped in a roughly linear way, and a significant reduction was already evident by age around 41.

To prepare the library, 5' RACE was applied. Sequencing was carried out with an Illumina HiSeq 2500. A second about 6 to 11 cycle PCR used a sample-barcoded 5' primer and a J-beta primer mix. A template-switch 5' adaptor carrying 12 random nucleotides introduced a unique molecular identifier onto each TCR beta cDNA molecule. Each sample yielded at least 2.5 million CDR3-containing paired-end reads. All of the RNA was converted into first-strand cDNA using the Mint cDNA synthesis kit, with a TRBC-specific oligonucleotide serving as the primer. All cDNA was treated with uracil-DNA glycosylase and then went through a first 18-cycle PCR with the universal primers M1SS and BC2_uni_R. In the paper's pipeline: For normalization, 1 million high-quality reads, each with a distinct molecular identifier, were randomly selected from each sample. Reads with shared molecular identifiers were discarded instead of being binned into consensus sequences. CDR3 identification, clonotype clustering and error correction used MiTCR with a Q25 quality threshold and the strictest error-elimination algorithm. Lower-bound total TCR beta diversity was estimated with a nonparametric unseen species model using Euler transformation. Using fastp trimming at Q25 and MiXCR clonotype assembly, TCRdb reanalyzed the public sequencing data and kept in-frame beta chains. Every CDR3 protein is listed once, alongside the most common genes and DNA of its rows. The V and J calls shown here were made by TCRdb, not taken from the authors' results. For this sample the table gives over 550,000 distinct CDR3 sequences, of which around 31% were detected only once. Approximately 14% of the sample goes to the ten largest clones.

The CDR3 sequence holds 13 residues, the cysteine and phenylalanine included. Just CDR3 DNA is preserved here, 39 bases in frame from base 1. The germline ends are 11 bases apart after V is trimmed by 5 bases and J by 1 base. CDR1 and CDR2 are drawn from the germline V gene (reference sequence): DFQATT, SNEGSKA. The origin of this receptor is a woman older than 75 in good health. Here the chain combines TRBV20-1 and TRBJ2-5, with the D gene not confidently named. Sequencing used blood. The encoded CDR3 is CSASGWTQETQYF. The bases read TGCAGTGCTTCAGGTTGGACCCAAGAGACCCAGTACTTC.